A selection of T cell receptor beta chains follows, all from one sample in a study of blood T cells in healthy people across ages. TCRdb re-called the 5' RACE reads with MiXCR, one entry per CDR3 protein. The table records 720,000 or so distinct CDR3 sequences, 35% to 50% of them present only once. The source material was blood. The receptor source for this set is a man older than 75 in good health. CDR3s include the opening cysteine and the closing phenylalanine or tryptophan. A D gene is named only where the DNA matches it firmly. Part of the rows lack a size; the others show once, few, many or a class for expanded clones.

d_gene	v_gene	abundance	j_gene	CDR3aa	CDR3nt
NA	TRBV7-2	NA	TRBJ1-1	CASSPTLGTEAFF	TGTGCCAGCAGCCCCACACTCGGCACTGAAGCTTTCTTT
NA	TRBV27	few	TRBJ2-6	CASRRSSVAISGANVLTF	TGTGCCAGCCGACGATCGTCAGTCGCAATTTCTGGGGCCAACGTCCTGACTTTC
TRBD2	TRBV15	NA	TRBJ2-1	CATSRDAGGSYNEQFF	TGTGCCACCAGCAGAGATGCGGGAGGGTCCTACAATGAGCAGTTCTTC
NA	TRBV19	NA	TRBJ1-1	CATARSQRDPNTEAFF	TGTGCCACCGCCCGGTCCCAACGGGACCCGAACACTGAAGCTTTCTTT
TRBD2	TRBV5-1	NA	TRBJ2-4	CASRTSGGIQYF	TGCGCCAGCAGGACGTCGGGGGGCATTCAGTACTTC
NA	TRBV7-2	many	TRBJ1-2	CASSLLGSNYGYTF	TGTGCCAGCAGCCTTCTGGGGAGTAACTATGGCTACACCTTC
TRBD1	TRBV6-4	NA	TRBJ2-2	CASTLGQGYYTGELFF	TGTGCCAGCACCCTAGGACAGGGATACTACACCGGGGAGCTGTTTTTT
NA	TRBV16	many	TRBJ2-7	CASSLLRENEQYF	TGTGCCAGCAGCCTGCTCAGGGAGAACGAGCAGTACTTC
NA	TRBV28	NA	TRBJ1-5	CASSAPRGNQPQHF	TGTGCCAGCAGTGCCCCGAGGGGGAATCAGCCCCAGCATTTT
NA	TRBV12-3/TRBV12-4	NA	TRBJ1-1	CASSLSGRRNTEAFF	TGTGCCAGCAGTTTATCGGGCAGACGGAACACTGAAGCTTTCTTT
TRBD1	TRBV10-3	NA	TRBJ2-7	CAISPGQGNYEQYF	TGTGCCATCAGCCCGGGACAGGGTAACTACGAGCAGTACTTC
TRBD1	TRBV19	NA	TRBJ2-5	CASSTPGTGFQETQYF	TGTGCCAGTAGTACACCCGGGACAGGATTCCAAGAGACCCAGTACTTC
NA	TRBV18	NA	TRBJ2-6	CASSPPIRAGANVLTF	TGTGCCAGCTCACCACCGATCAGGGCAGGGGCCAACGTCCTGACTTTC
TRBD2	TRBV20-1	few	TRBJ2-3	CSARRTSGRTDTQYF	TGCAGTGCTAGAAGGACTAGCGGACGCACAGATACGCAGTATTTT
NA	TRBV20-1	few	TRBJ2-1	CSAGWGAKNEQFF	TGCAGTGCTGGGTGGGGGGCTAAGAATGAGCAGTTCTTC
NA	TRBV7-2	few	TRBJ1-5	CASSPRWDQPQHF	TGTGCCAGCAGCCCTCGGTGGGATCAGCCCCAGCATTTT
TRBD1	TRBV5-6	few	TRBJ1-5	CASSYRLGQGSQPQHF	TGTGCCAGCAGCTACAGATTAGGACAGGGTAGTCAGCCCCAGCATTTT
NA	TRBV9	NA	TRBJ2-1	CASSVVSRGYEQFF	TGTGCCAGCAGCGTAGTGTCCCGGGGTTATGAGCAGTTCTTC
TRBD1	TRBV30	few	TRBJ2-1	CAWSVSGGLRNEQFF	TGTGCCTGGAGTGTATCAGGGGGTCTTAGGAATGAGCAGTTCTTC
NA	TRBV25-1	few	TRBJ2-1	CASRRAGGRNEQFF	TGTGCCAGCAGGAGGGCAGGCGGTCGAAATGAGCAGTTCTTC
TRBD2	TRBV20-1	NA	TRBJ2-3	CSAAPTSSTDTQYF	TGCAGTGCGGCTCCGACTAGCAGCACGGATACGCAGTATTTT
TRBD2	TRBV10-2	NA	TRBJ2-1	CASSESSTSGDEQFF	TGCGCCAGCAGTGAGTCCTCGACTAGCGGAGATGAGCAGTTCTTC
NA	TRBV7-2	NA	TRBJ1-4	CAGSSTREKLFF	TGTGCCGGCAGCTCGACACGGGAAAAACTGTTTTTT
TRBD1	TRBV6-2/TRBV6-3	NA	TRBJ2-5	CAARDSGQETQYF	TGTGCCGCCCGGGACAGCGGACAAGAGACCCAGTACTTC
NA	TRBV6-2/TRBV6-3	NA	TRBJ1-1	CASSYSRLMNTEAFF	TGTGCCAGCAGTTACTCGAGGCTAATGAACACTGAAGCTTTCTTT
NA	TRBV6-5	NA	TRBJ1-2	CASSYGDRLYTF	TGTGCCAGCAGTTACGGCGACAGATTATACACCTTC
TRBD2	TRBV4-2	many	TRBJ2-3	CASSQDLGGGTGIDTQYF	TGTGCCAGCAGCCAAGATCTTGGCGGGGGGACCGGGATCGATACGCAGTATTTT
TRBD1	TRBV7-9	once	TRBJ1-1	CASSLIRGRGAFF	TGTGCCAGCAGCTTAATTAGGGGGCGTGGAGCTTTCTTT
TRBD1	TRBV7-3	few	TRBJ2-5	CASSKGQNHLQETQYF	TGTGCCAGCAGCAAGGGACAGAACCACCTCCAAGAGACCCAGTACTTC
NA	TRBV14	NA	TRBJ2-7	CASSQPGGLASYNEQYF	TGTGCCAGCAGCCAACCTGGGGGGCTAGCGTCCTACAATGAGCAGTACTTC
NA	TRBV18	NA	TRBJ1-1	CASSPGTGTGNTEAFF	TGTGCCAGCTCACCCGGAACCGGGACGGGGAACACTGAAGCTTTCTTT
NA	TRBV29-1	NA	TRBJ1-2	CSVAIQGYGYTF	TGCAGCGTTGCAATCCAGGGGTATGGCTACACCTTC
NA	TRBV6-5	NA	TRBJ2-7	CASNRGYEQYF	TGTGCCAGCAATAGGGGGTACGAGCAGTACTTC
TRBD2	TRBV28	NA	TRBJ2-3	CASSSLAGGPSDTQYF	TGTGCCAGCAGTTCATTAGCGGGAGGGCCGTCAGATACGCAGTATTTT
NA	TRBV7-2	NA	TRBJ2-7	CASSAQGWEIQYF	TGTGCCAGCAGCGCACAGGGTTGGGAGATCCAGTACTTC
NA	TRBV2	few	TRBJ2-3	CASRKEGFPDTQYF	TGTGCCAGCAGGAAGGAGGGTTTCCCAGATACGCAGTATTTT
TRBD1	TRBV5-6	NA	TRBJ2-5	CASSEMGQGLRETQYF	TGTGCCAGCAGCGAGATGGGACAGGGATTAAGAGAGACCCAGTACTTC
NA	TRBV5-5	NA	TRBJ2-4	CASNETPTVAKNIQYF	TGTGCCAGCAACGAGACACCTACAGTGGCCAAAAACATTCAGTACTTC
NA	TRBV21-1	NA	TRBJ2-1	CASRKGNNEQFF	TGTGCCAGCCGAAAGGGGAACAATGAGCAGTTCTTC
NA	TRBV6-2/TRBV6-3	few	TRBJ2-6	CASSYPNRAGANVLTF	TGTGCCAGCAGTTACCCAAACAGGGCTGGGGCCAACGTCCTGACTTTC